This TCR beta chain is drawn from a study of blood T cells in healthy people across ages. The CDR3 loop spans 17 amino acids. The V gene's germline CDR1 is MNHEY and CDR2 SVGEGT. The J segment lost 3 bases and the V segment lost 0 bases, leaving 8 bases of the junction unmatched. A sample-barcoded 5' primer and a J-beta primer mix were used in a second PCR of roughly 7 to 12 cycles. TCRdb independently ran MiXCR on the 5' RACE reads; one entry per CDR3 protein. Of over 1,300,000 distinct CDR3 sequences listed, 59% are singletons. Sequencing used blood. The chain is built from TRBV6-2 or TRBV6-3 and TRBJ1-1; 9 bases align to TRBD1. The receptor's source is a man in his late teens or twenties in good health. This chain's CDR3 is CASSYSISGQGHTEAFF. CDR3 nucleotide sequence: TGTGCCAGCAGTTACTCGATCTCGGGACAGGGACACACTGAAGCTTTCTTT.